This T cell receptor (beta chain) was identified in a study of T-cell memory formation after mild COVID-19. V lost 4 bases to trimming and J lost 1 base; unmatched junction nucleotides: 15. CDR3 length: 18 amino acids. Germline-derived CDR1 and CDR2 are SEHNR and FQNEAQ (reference sequence). TCRdb processed the 5' RACE reads anew with MiXCR; each CDR3 protein has one entry. The sample lists 250,000 to 300,000 distinct CDR3 sequences; roughly 16% were seen once. General study findings and limits: Pre-infection memory harbored some responding clones, suggesting cross-reactive memory joined.

Note on this clonotype: Its antigen is unidentified.

Sequencing was done on a sample of PBMCs or a T cell subset sorted from them (not recorded which). This chain connects TRBV7-9 to TRBJ2-5, with 7 bases that match TRBD2. This sequence originates from a young man who had mild COVID-19 (a few samples of this study predate the infection). Cell type and time point are not known. CDR3 DNA sequence: TGTGCCAGCAGCTACCCAGATAGCAGGCGGGGGATCCAAGAGACCCAGTACTTC. Protein sequence: CASSYPDSRRGIQETQYF.